This T cell receptor beta chain is from a study of T cell responses to AZD1222 COVID-19 vaccine. Study outcomes and limitations: Clonal diversity may have been underestimated in mostly white British donors. Spike-specific TCR breadth and depth grew following two AZD1222 doses. Recipients of AZD1222 seropositive at baseline numbered only 5 to 7.

CDR1 MGHRA and CDR2 YSYEKL come from the germline V gene. The CDR3 runs to 15 residues. The ends lost 6 bases at V and 6 bases at J; junction bases unmatched: 8. A remark on this clone: Its antigen is not identified.

TCRdb's table, derived via immunoSEQ multiplex PCR, lists solely in-frame clones and lacks some. The table includes 90,000 to 120,000 clones, roughly 89% detected once. This clonotype was obtained from an adult in good health. The sequencing here drew on peripheral blood, taken on day 0 of AZD1222 vaccination. The chain uses TRBV4-1 and TRBJ1-3; TRBD1 aligns across 10 bases. CDR3 protein: CASSPGTGDENTIYF. CDR3 coding DNA: TGCGCCAGCAGTCCCGGGACAGGGGACGAAAACACCATATATTTT.